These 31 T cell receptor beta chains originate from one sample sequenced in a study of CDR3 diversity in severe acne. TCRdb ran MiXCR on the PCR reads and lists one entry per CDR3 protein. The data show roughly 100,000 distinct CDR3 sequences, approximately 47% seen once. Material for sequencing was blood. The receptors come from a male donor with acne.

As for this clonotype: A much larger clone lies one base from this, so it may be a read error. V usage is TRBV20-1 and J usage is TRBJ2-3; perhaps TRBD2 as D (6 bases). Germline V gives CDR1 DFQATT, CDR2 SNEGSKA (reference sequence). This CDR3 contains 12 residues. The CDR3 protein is CSARRDADTRYF. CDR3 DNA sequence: TGCAGTGCGCGGCGGGATGCAGATACGCGGTATTTT.

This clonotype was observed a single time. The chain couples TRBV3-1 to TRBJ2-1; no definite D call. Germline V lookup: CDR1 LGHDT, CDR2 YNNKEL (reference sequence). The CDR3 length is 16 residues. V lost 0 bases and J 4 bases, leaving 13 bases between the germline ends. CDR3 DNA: TGTGCCAGCAGCCAAGATCCAGTTTGGGGATACAATGAGCAGTTCTTC. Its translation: CASSQDPVWGYNEQFF.

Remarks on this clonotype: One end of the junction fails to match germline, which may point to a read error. The CDR3 DNA is TGTGCCAGCAGCGTAGCGGGGGGCGGGAGGGCCTTACGGGAGCGGTTCTTC. Amino acid sequence: CASSVAGGGRALRERFF. V and J are TRBV9 and TRBJ2-1; TRBD2 agrees at 9 bases. The CDR3 contains 17 residues. Germline values: CDR1 SGDLS, CDR2 YYNGEE.

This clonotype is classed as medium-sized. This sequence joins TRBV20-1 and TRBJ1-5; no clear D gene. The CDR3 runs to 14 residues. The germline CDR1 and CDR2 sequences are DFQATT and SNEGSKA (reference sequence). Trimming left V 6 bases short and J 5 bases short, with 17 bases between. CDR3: CSAHEITPHQPQHF. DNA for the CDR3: TGCAGTGCCCATGAAATCACACCTCATCAGCCCCAGCATTTT.

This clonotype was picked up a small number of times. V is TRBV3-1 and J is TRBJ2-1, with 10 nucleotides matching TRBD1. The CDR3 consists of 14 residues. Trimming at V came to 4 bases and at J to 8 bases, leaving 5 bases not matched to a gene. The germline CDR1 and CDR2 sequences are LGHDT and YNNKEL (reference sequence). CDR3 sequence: CASSPGQGEDEQFF. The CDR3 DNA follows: TGTGCCAGCAGCCCTGGACAGGGGGAGGATGAGCAGTTCTTC.

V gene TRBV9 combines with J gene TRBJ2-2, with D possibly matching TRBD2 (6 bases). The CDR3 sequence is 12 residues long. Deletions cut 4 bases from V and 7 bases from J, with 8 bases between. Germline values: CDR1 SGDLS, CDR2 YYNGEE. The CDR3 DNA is TGTGCCAGCAGCCAGACTAGCGGGGAGCTGTTTTTT. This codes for CASSQTSGELFF.

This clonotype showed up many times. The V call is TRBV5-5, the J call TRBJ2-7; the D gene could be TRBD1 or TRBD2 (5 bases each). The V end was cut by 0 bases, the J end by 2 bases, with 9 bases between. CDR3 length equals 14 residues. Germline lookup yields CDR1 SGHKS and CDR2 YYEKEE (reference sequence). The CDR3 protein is CASSLARDPYEQYF. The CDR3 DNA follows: TGTGCCAGCAGCTTGGCAAGGGACCCCTACGAGCAGTACTTC.

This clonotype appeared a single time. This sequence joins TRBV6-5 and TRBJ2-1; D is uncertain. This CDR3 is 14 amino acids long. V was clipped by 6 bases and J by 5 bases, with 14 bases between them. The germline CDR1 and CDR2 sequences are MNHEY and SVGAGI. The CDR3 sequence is CASSLDVNNNEQFF. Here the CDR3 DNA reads TGTGCCAGCAGCCTTGACGTAAATAACAATGAGCAGTTCTTC.

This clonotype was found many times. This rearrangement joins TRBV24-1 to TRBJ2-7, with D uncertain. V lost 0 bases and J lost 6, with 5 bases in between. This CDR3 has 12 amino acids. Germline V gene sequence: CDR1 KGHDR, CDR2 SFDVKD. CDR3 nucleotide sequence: TGTGCCACCAGTGATTTGCGCGGCGAGCAGTACTTC. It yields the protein CATSDLRGEQYF.

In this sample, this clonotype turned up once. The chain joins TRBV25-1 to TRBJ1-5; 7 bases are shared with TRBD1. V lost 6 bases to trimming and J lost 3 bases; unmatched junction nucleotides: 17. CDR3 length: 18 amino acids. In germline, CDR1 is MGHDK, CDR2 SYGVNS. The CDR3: CASSFDRVGRWDNQPQHF. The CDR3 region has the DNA TGTGCCAGCAGCTTCGACAGGGTCGGCCGCTGGGACAATCAGCCCCAGCATTTT.

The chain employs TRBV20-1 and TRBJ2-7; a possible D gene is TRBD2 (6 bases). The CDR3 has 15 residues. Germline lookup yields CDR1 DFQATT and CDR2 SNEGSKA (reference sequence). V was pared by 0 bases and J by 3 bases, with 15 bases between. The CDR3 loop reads CSARDWDSYIYEQYF. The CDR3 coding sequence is TGCAGTGCTAGAGATTGGGACTCATATATCTACGAGCAGTACTTC.

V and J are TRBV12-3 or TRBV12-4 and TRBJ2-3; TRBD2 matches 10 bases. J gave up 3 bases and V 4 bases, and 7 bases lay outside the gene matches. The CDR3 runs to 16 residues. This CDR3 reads CASSSHLAGVTDTQYF. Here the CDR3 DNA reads TGTGCCAGCAGTTCCCACCTAGCGGGAGTTACAGATACGCAGTATTTT.

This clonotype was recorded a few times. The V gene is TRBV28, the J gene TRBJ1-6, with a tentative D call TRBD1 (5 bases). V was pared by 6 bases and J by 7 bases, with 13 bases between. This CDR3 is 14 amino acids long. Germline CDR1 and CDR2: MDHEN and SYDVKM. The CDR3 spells CASRYRDRNSPLHF. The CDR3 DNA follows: TGTGCCAGCAGATATAGGGACCGAAATTCACCCCTCCACTTT.

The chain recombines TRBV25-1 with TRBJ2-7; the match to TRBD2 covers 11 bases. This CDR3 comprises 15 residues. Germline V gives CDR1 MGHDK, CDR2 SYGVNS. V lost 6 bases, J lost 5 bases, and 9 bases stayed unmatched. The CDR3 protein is CASSNLAGGRNEQYF. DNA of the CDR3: TGTGCCAGCAGCAACCTAGCGGGAGGTAGGAACGAGCAGTACTTC.

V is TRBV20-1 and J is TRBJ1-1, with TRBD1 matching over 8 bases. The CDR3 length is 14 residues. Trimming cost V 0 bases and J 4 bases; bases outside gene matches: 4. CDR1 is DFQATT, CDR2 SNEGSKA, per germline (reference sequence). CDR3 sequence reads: CSARDRTGSTEAFF. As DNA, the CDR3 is TGCAGTGCTAGAGATAGGACAGGGAGCACTGAAGCTTTCTTT.

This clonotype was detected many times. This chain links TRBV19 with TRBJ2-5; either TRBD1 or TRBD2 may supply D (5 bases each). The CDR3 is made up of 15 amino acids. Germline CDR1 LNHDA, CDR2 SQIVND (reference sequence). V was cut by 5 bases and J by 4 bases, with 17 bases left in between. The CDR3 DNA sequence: TGTGCCAGTAGTGCCGGGGCTGGTCGGGGAGAGACCCAGTACTTC. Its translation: CASSAGAGRGETQYF.

The chain's CDR3 is CASRGAGTEAFF. DNA of the CDR3: TGTGCCAGCAGGGGGGCCGGCACTGAAGCTTTCTTT. V and J are TRBV2 and TRBJ1-1; the D gene is possibly TRBD1 (6 bases). The CDR3 runs to 12 residues. CDR1 is SNHLY and CDR2 is FYNNEI in the germline V gene. Trimming took 6 bases from V and 4 from J, leaving 9 bases between them.

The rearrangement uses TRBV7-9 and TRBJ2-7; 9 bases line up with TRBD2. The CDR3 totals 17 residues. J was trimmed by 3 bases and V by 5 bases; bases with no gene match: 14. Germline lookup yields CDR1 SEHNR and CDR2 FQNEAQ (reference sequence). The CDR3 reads CASSAGTSRRGGYEQYF. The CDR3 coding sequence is TGTGCCAGCAGCGCCGGGACTAGCCGGAGAGGGGGCTACGAGCAGTACTTC. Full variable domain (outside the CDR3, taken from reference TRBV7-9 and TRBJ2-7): DTGVSQNPRHKITKRGQNVTFRCDPISEHNRLYWYRQTLGQGPEFLTYFQNEAQLEKSRLLSDRFSAERPKGSFSTLEIQRTEQGDSAMYLCASSAGTSRRGGYEQYFGPGTRLTVT.

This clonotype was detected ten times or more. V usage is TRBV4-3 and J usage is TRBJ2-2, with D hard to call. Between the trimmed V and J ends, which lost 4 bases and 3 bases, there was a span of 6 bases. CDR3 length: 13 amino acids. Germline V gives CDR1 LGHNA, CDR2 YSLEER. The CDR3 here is CASSRGYTGELFF. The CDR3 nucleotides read TGCGCCAGCAGCCGTGGGTACACCGGGGAGCTGTTTTTT.

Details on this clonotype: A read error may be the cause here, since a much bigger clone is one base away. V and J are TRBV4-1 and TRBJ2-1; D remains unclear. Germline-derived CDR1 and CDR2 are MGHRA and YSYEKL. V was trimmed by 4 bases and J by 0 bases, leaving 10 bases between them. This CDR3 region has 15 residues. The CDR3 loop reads CASSLLPSSYNEQFF. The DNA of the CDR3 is TGCGCCAGCAGCCTGCTCCCCAGCTCCTACAATGAGCAGTTCTTC.

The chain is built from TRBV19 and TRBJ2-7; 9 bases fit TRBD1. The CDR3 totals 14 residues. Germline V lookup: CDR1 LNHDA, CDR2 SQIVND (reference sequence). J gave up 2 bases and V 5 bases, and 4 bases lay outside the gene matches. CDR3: CASSSGTGPYEQYF. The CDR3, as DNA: TGTGCCAGTAGTTCCGGGACAGGGCCCTACGAGCAGTACTTC. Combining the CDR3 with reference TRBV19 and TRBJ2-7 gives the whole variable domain DGGITQSPKYLFRKEGQNVTLSCEQNLNHDAMYWYRQDPGQGLRLIYYSQIVNDFQKGDIAEGYSVSREKKESFPLTVTSAQKNPTAFYLCASSSGTGPYEQYFGPGTRLTVT.

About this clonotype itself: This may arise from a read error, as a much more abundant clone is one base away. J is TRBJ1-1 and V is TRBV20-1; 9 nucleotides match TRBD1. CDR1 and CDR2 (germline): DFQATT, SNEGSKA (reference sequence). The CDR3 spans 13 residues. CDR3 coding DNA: TGCCGTGTACCGGGACAGGGCAGCACTGAAGCTTTCTTT. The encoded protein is CRVPGQGSTEAFF.

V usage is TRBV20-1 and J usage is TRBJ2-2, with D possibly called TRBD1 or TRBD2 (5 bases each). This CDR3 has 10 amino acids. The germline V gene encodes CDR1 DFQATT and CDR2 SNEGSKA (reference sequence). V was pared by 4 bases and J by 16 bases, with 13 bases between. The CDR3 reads CSATGTETFF. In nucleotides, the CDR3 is TGCAGTGCTACCGGGACCGAGACGTTTTTT.

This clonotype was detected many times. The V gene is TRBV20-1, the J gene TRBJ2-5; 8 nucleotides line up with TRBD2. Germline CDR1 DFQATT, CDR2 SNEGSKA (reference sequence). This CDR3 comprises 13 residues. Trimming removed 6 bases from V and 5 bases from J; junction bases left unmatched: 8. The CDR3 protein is CSATRLATETQYF. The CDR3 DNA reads TGCAGTGCCACTAGACTAGCGACGGAGACCCAGTACTTC.

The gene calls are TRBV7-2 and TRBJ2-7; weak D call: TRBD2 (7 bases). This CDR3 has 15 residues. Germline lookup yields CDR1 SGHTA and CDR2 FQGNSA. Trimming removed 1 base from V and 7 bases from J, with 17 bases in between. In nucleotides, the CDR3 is TGTGCCAGCAGCTTAGGTGGGTTAGGGGGGGGGGAGCAGTACTTC. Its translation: CASSLGGLGGGEQYF.

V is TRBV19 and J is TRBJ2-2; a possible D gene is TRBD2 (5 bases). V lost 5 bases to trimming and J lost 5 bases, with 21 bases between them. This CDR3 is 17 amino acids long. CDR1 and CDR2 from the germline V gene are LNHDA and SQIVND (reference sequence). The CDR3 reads CASSFPDFQPLTGELFF. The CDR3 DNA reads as TGTGCCAGTAGTTTCCCGGACTTTCAACCACTTACCGGGGAGCTGTTTTTT.

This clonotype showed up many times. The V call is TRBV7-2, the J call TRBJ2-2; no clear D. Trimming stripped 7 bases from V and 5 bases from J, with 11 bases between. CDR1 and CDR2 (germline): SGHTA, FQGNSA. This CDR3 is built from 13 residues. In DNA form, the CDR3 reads TGTGCCAGCATGCAGCGAAGTACCGGGGAGCTGTTTTTT. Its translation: CASMQRSTGELFF. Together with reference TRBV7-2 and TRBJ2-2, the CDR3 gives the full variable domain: GAGVSQSPSNKVTEKGKDVELRCDPISGHTALYWYRQSLGQGLEFLIYFQGNSAPDKSGLPSDRFSAERTGGSVSTLTIQRTQQEDSAVYLCASMQRSTGELFFGEGSRLTVL.

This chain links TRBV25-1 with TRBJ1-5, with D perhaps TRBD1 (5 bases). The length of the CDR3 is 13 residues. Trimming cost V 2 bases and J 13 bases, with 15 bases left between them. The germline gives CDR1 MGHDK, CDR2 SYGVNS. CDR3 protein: CASSEPGPKGQHF. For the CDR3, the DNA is TGTGCCAGCAGTGAACCGGGGCCTAAGGGACAGCATTTT. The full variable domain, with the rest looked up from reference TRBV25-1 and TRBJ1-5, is EADIYQTPRYLVIGTGKKITLECSQTMGHDKMYWYQQDPGMELHLIHYSYGVNSTEKGDLSSESTVSRIRTEHFPLTLESARPSHTSQYLCASSEPGPKGQHFGDGTRLSIL.

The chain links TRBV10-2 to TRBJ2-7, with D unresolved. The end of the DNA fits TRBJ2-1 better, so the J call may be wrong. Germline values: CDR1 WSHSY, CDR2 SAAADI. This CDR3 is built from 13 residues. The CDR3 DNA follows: TGCGCCAGCAGTGAGAATTCCTACAATGAGCAGTTCTTC. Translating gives CASSENSYNEQFF.

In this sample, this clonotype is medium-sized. The CDR3 DNA sequence: TGCAGTACCGACCCCCGGGACAGGGTCTCTGGGGCCAACGTCCTGACTTTC. Translated: CSTDPRDRVSGANVLTF. The chain combines TRBV20-1 with TRBJ2-6, with 9 bases lining up with TRBD1. Germline V gene lookup returns CDR1 DFQATT and CDR2 SNEGSKA (reference sequence). The J segment lost 0 bases and the V segment lost 8 bases, leaving 11 bases of the junction unmatched. This CDR3 comprises 17 residues.

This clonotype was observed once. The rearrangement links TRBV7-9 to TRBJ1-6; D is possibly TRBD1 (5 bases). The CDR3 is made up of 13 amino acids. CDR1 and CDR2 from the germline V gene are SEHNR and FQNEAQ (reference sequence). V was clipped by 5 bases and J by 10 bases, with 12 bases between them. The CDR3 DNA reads TGTGCCAGCAGCCCAGAGGGGCGGTCACCCCTCCACTTT. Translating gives CASSPEGRSPLHF. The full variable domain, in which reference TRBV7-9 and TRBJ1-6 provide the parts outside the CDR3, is DTGVSQNPRHKITKRGQNVTFRCDPISEHNRLYWYRQTLGQGPEFLTYFQNEAQLEKSRLLSDRFSAERPKGSFSTLEIQRTEQGDSAMYLCASSPEGRSPLHFGNGTRLTVT.